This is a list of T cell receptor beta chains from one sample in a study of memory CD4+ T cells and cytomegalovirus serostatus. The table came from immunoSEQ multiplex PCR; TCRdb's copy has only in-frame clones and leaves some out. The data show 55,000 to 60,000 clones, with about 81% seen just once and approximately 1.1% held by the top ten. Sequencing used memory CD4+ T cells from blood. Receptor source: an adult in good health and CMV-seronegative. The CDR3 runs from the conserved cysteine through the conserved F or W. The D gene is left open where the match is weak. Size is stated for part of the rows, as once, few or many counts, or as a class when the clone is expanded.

TGTGCCACCAGCAGAGATCTTAAAGATACGCAGTATTTT,CATSRDLKDTQYF,NA,NA,TRBV15,TRBJ2-3
TGTGCCAGCAGCAAAGGACTAGACTCCTACAATGAGCAGTTCTTC,CASSKGLDSYNEQFF,NA,TRBD2,TRBV7-3,TRBJ2-1
TGTGCCAGCAGTTACGGGGGAGGGGGGCAGAGATCACCCCTCCACTTT,CASSYGGGGQRSPLHF,NA,NA,TRBV6-5,TRBJ1-6
TGTGCCAGTAGCCCTCCCACCGCGGAGGGCCCTTACAATGAGCAGTTCTTC,CASSPPTAEGPYNEQFF,NA,NA,TRBV19,TRBJ2-1
TGTGCCAGCTCACCACAGGGACTAGCTGCAGATACGCAGTATTTT,CASSPQGLAADTQYF,NA,TRBD2,TRBV18,TRBJ2-3
TGTGCAACAGGGGACTATGGCTACACCTTC,CATGDYGYTF,once,TRBD1,TRBV10-3,TRBJ1-2
TGCGCCAGCAGCCAAGAAATTCTAGGGGGCACTGAAGCTTTCTTT,CASSQEILGGTEAFF,NA,NA,TRBV4-1,TRBJ1-1
TGTGCCAGCAGCTTAGCGGGAGTCACCGGGGAGCTGTTTTTT,CASSLAGVTGELFF,NA,NA,TRBV11-3,TRBJ2-2
TGTGCCTGGAGTGTACTAGCGACCACCGGGGAGCTGTTTTTT,CAWSVLATTGELFF,NA,TRBD2,TRBV30,TRBJ2-2
TGTGCCAGCAGCGCGGACCGTGCGAACACCGGGGAGCTGTTTTTT,CASSADRANTGELFF,NA,NA,TRBV9,TRBJ2-2
TGTGCCAGCGCTGGAGTTCCCAGCCGTGGTAGGGTATATTACGAGCAGTACTTC,CASAGVPSRGRVYYEQYF,NA,NA,TRBV28,TRBJ2-7
TGTGCCAGCAGCTCTCGAGACGGACGCGGGCAGTACTTC,CASSSRDGRGQYF,NA,NA,TRBV5-6,TRBJ2-7
TGTGCCAGCAGTTTAGACAGTTTCGCTAATGAAAAACTGTTTTTT,CASSLDSFANEKLFF,NA,NA,TRBV27,TRBJ1-4
TGTGCCAGCAGCTTAGCCAGAGGACAGGGGGTTAATGAAAAACTGTTTTTT,CASSLARGQGVNEKLFF,once,TRBD1,TRBV7-9,TRBJ1-4
TGTGCCAGCAGCTTTCTTGGGGCCAACGTCCTGACTTTC,CASSFLGANVLTF,NA,NA,TRBV5-4,TRBJ2-6
TGTGCCAGCAGCGGACAGGGGGCGCCTACCGGGGAGCTGTTTTTT,CASSGQGAPTGELFF,few,TRBD1,TRBV14,TRBJ2-2
TGTGCCTGGAGTGTATACAGGACCACCTATGGCTACACCTTC,CAWSVYRTTYGYTF,NA,NA,TRBV30,TRBJ1-2
TGTGCCAGCAGCCCGGGTTTGTGGGCGACCACATCCAATGAGCAGTTCTTC,CASSPGLWATTSNEQFF,NA,NA,TRBV11-2,TRBJ2-1
TGCGCCAGCCGAAGGGGGAGTGGGGAAGGAGAGACCCAGTACTTC,CASRRGSGEGETQYF,NA,NA,TRBV5-1,TRBJ2-5
TGCAGTGCTAGAGCTAACTATGGCTACACCTTC,CSARANYGYTF,NA,NA,TRBV20-1,TRBJ1-2
TGTGCCATCAGTGCGGACAGTGAAGCTTTCTTT,CAISADSEAFF,few,NA,TRBV10-3,TRBJ1-1
TGTGCCAGCAGCCAGGACACAACTAATGAAAAACTGTTTTTT,CASSQDTTNEKLFF,once,NA,TRBV14,TRBJ1-4
TGTGCCACCAGCCAACAGGGGGCCCAGCCCCAGCATTTT,CATSQQGAQPQHF,NA,TRBD1,TRBV15,TRBJ1-5
TGTGCCAGCAGCCAAGAGTCCAGGGCGGATATTTTGGGGCCCCAGCATTTT,CASSQESRADILGPQHF,NA,NA,TRBV4-2,TRBJ1-5
TGTGCCAGCAGTTTCGGCGGGAGGGGGCAAGATACGCAGTATTTT,CASSFGGRGQDTQYF,NA,TRBD2,TRBV28,TRBJ2-3
TGTGCCAGCAGCGGAGGGGCCTTGAAGGGCTACACCTTC,CASSGGALKGYTF,NA,NA,TRBV28,TRBJ1-2
TGTGCCTGGAGTGGCGGGCGCCGTTCCTTAGGGGATACGCAGTATTTT,CAWSGGRRSLGDTQYF,NA,NA,TRBV30,TRBJ2-3
TGTGCCAGCAGCCGGGGGAGGCTACAAGAGACCCAGTACTTC,CASSRGRLQETQYF,NA,NA,TRBV11-2,TRBJ2-5
TGTGCCATCAGTGATCTGGGGGGGTCGGGAGAGACCCAGTACTTC,CAISDLGGSGETQYF,NA,TRBD2,TRBV10-3,TRBJ2-5
TGTGCCAGCAGTGAAGGATTCAATCAGCCCCAGCATTTT,CASSEGFNQPQHF,NA,NA,TRBV2,TRBJ1-5
TGCGCCTCAGGGGGGACAGTCTCAACAGATACGCAGTATTTT,CASGGTVSTDTQYF,NA,NA,TRBV4-3,TRBJ2-3
TGTGCCAGCAGCTTCGTGGGAGCTGAAGCTTTCTTT,CASSFVGAEAFF,NA,NA,TRBV5-6,TRBJ1-1
TGTGCCAGCAGTGAAGGAGGGAACGGCGGCTACACCTTC,CASSEGGNGGYTF,NA,NA,TRBV2,TRBJ1-2
TGTGCCAGCAGCCGACAGAACGAGCAGTACTTC,CASSRQNEQYF,NA,NA,TRBV6-5,TRBJ2-7
TGTGCCAGCAGCGGTACAGGGTTAAGGACCGGGGAGCTGTTTTTT,CASSGTGLRTGELFF,NA,NA,TRBV11-3,TRBJ2-2
TGTGCCAGCAGCATTGGGCTTCGGTATGAAAAACTGTTTTTT,CASSIGLRYEKLFF,few,NA,TRBV11-2,TRBJ1-4
TGTGCCAGCAGCCACCAACTAGTGGGCTACGAGCAGTACTTC,CASSHQLVGYEQYF,NA,NA,TRBV4-2,TRBJ2-7
TGTGCCAGCAGCTTGCAAGGGAACAATCAGCCCCAGCATTTT,CASSLQGNNQPQHF,few,NA,TRBV5-8,TRBJ1-5
TGTGCCAGCTTTTTGGCTAGCGGAGAGAGCTCCTACAATGAGCAGTTCTTC,CASFLASGESSYNEQFF,once,NA,TRBV21-1,TRBJ2-1
TGTGCCACCAGCAGAGAGCAGGGGGCTGCAGAGACCCAGTACTTC,CATSREQGAAETQYF,NA,TRBD1,TRBV15,TRBJ2-5
TGTGCCAGCAGTCAACTCAGTGGGATTCGGGAGACCCAGTACTTC,CASSQLSGIRETQYF,NA,NA,TRBV6-1,TRBJ2-5
TGTGCCAGCAGCCAAGAAAGTGGGACATCTAATGAAAAACTGTTTTTT,CASSQESGTSNEKLFF,NA,NA,TRBV4-2,TRBJ1-4
TGTGCCAGCAGCAAAGTTTTCAACCTCTTCTCCTACGAGCAGTACTTC,CASSKVFNLFSYEQYF,many,NA,TRBV21-1,TRBJ2-7
TGTGCCAGCAGACCCCCGACAGGGACGGCCGGGGAGCTGTTTTTT,CASRPPTGTAGELFF,once,TRBD1,TRBV6-5,TRBJ2-2
TGTGCCAGCAGCGGTTTTCAAGGACACAATGAGCAGTTCTTC,CASSGFQGHNEQFF,NA,NA,TRBV9,TRBJ2-1
TGCGCCAGCAGCTTCGACAGCTTCTCTGGAAACACCATATATTTT,CASSFDSFSGNTIYF,NA,NA,TRBV5-1,TRBJ1-3
TGTGCCAGTAGTAGGGGACAGTATGAAAAACTGTTTTTT,CASSRGQYEKLFF,few,TRBD1,TRBV19,TRBJ1-4
TGTGCCAGCAGTCGACTAGCGAATTACAATGAGCAGTTCTTC,CASSRLANYNEQFF,NA,TRBD2,TRBV7-9,TRBJ2-1
TGCGCCAGCAGCTTTAACGCCGGGGCCAACGTCCTGACTTTC,CASSFNAGANVLTF,NA,NA,TRBV5-1,TRBJ2-6
TGTGCCAGCAGTACAGGGGGAGGCTACACCTTC,CASSTGGGYTF,few,TRBD1,TRBV6-5,TRBJ1-2
TGTGCCAGCAGCCAGATAGGGACAGGCCTCATGGAGACCCAGTACTTC,CASSQIGTGLMETQYF,NA,TRBD1,TRBV4-2,TRBJ2-5
TGTGCCAGCAGTTTAGCCCAGACTAGCTCGGGCACAGATACGCAGTATTTT,CASSLAQTSSGTDTQYF,NA,TRBD2,TRBV27,TRBJ2-3
TGTGCCAGCAGCTCCGGCCCGGGACAGGGGCGAACCTACGAGCAGTACTTC,CASSSGPGQGRTYEQYF,NA,TRBD1,TRBV5-4,TRBJ2-7
TGTGCCAGCAGCGGTCCGACAGGGATGGACACTGAAGCTTTCTTT,CASSGPTGMDTEAFF,NA,TRBD1,TRBV27,TRBJ1-1
TGTGCCAGCAGTTTATTGAGCCAGAACACCGGGGAGCTGTTTTTT,CASSLLSQNTGELFF,NA,NA,TRBV27,TRBJ2-2